One sample yielded the 9 T cell receptor beta chains listed below, sequenced in a study of T-cell reconstitution after alpha-beta-depleted transplantation in children. For TCRbeta, the library was prepared with unique molecular identifiers. TCRdb passed the PCR reads through MiXCR, listing each CDR3 protein once. The table shows around 17,000 distinct CDR3 sequences, with approximately 5.3% occurring only once. The specimen was PBMCs, collected before TCRalphabeta/CD19-depleted stem cell transplant. The receptors stem from a boy aged 5-17 years with acute lymphoblastic leukemia, due to receive a stem cell transplant.

The table lists this clonotype with many counts. J is TRBJ2-7 and V is TRBV25-1, with no clear D. The CDR3 contains 14 residues. V was pared by 6 bases and J by 0 bases, with 12 bases between. The V gene's germline CDR1 is MGHDK and CDR2 SYGVNS. This CDR3 is CASSRTANSYEQYF. For the CDR3, the DNA is TGTGCCAGCAGCCGGACGGCAAACTCCTACGAGCAGTACTTC.

This clonotype was counted ten times or more. The CDR3 DNA sequence: TGTGCCAGTAGTATGGGGTCGGACAGCCAAAACACTGAAGCTTTCTTT. Residues: CASSMGSDSQNTEAFF. The chain employs TRBV19 and TRBJ1-1; tentatively, D is TRBD1 (6 bases). Trimming removed 3 bases from V and 2 bases from J, with 16 bases in between. Germline-derived CDR1 and CDR2 are LNHDA and SQIVND (reference sequence). CDR3 size: 16 residues.

This clonotype is medium-sized within its sample. J is TRBJ2-3 and V is TRBV2; maybe TRBD2 (6 bases). CDR3 length equals 13 residues. The germline V gene encodes CDR1 SNHLY and CDR2 FYNNEI. V lost 7 bases, J lost 4 bases, and 12 bases lay in between. This chain's CDR3 is CASNRERADTQYF. CDR3 sequence (DNA): TGTGCCAGCAATCGGGAGAGGGCAGATACGCAGTATTTT.

This clonotype was seen ten or more times. The chain carries TRBV7-2 and TRBJ1-6; 8 positions agree with TRBD1. The trim removed 5 bases at V and 4 bases at J, leaving 1 base unmatched. The CDR3 covers 14 residues. Germline lookup yields CDR1 SGHTA and CDR2 FQGNSA. This chain's CDR3 is CASSQGAYNSPLHF. The CDR3 bases are TGTGCCAGCAGCCAGGGGGCTTATAATTCACCCCTCCACTTT.

The sample holds many counts of this clonotype. DNA for the CDR3: TGCAGTGCTAGAGATCACAGGGGGCCTGAAAAACTGTTTTTT. It codes for CSARDHRGPEKLFF. The chain carries TRBV20-1 and TRBJ1-4; 9 positions match TRBD1. Looked up from germline, CDR1 is DFQATT and CDR2 is SNEGSKA (reference sequence). V was clipped by 0 bases and J by 7 bases; unmatched bases: 3. The CDR3 is made up of 14 amino acids.

This clonotype is deemed medium-sized. The CDR3 sequence: CASSLRRAGGGLNEQFF. The CDR3 region has the DNA TGCGCCAGCAGCTTGCGAAGAGCGGGAGGGGGTCTCAATGAGCAGTTCTTC. The genes are TRBV5-1 and TRBJ2-1; the match to TRBD2 covers 10 bases. Germline CDR1 is SGHRS and CDR2 is YFSETQ. Trimming removed 1 base from V and 6 bases from J; junction bases left unmatched: 10. This CDR3 has 17 amino acids. Drawing the rest from reference TRBV5-1 and TRBJ2-1, the complete variable domain is KAGVTQTPRYLIKTRGQQVTLSCSPISGHRSVSWYQQTPGQGLQFLFEYFSETQRNKGNFPGRFSGRQFSNSRSEMNVSTLELGDSALYLCASSLRRAGGGLNEQFFGPGTRLTVL.

The rearrangement joins TRBV30 to TRBJ1-3; D uncertain. The CDR3 covers 12 residues. V gave up 0 bases and J gave up 7 bases, with 7 bases separating them. The germline gives CDR1 GTSNPN, CDR2 SVGIG (reference sequence). The CDR3, as DNA: TGTGCCTGGAGTGTAGGTTCCAACACCATATATTTT. This codes for CAWSVGSNTIYF.

This clonotype is medium-sized by share. The chain uses TRBV6-5 and TRBJ2-2, with D unresolved. This CDR3 is 13 amino acids long. The germline V gene encodes CDR1 MNHEY and CDR2 SVGAGI. Trimming removed 5 bases at V and 7 bases at J, with 11 bases between. As DNA, the CDR3 is TGTGCCAGCAGTATCCGTAGGTTCGGGGAGCTGTTTTTT. It is translated as CASSIRRFGELFF.

This clonotype was observed at least ten times. The V call is TRBV6-5, the J call TRBJ2-2; 9 bases match TRBD2. Germline V gives CDR1 MNHEY, CDR2 SVGAGI. Unmatched junction bases numbered 4, after V lost 2 bases and J lost 0 bases. This CDR3 comprises 17 residues. The CDR3 DNA reads TGTGCCAGCAGTTACGGGCTAGCGGGGACGAACACCGGGGAGCTGTTTTTT. It specifies CASSYGLAGTNTGELFF.